The 26 T cell receptor beta chains below all came from one sample that was sequenced in a study of identical twins. TCRdb processed the 5' RACE reads anew with MiXCR; each CDR3 protein has one entry. The table includes more than 1.5 million distinct CDR3 sequences, more than 30% detected once. The sequenced sample consisted of cord blood. These receptors came from a newborn girl in good health.

The CDR3 loop is CASSYGRPAYNEQFF. In DNA form, the CDR3 reads TGTGCCAGCAGTTACGGGCGGCCCGCCTACAATGAGCAGTTCTTC. V gene TRBV6-2 or TRBV6-3 combines with J gene TRBJ2-1; the D is unclear. V was cut by 2 bases and J by 2 bases, with 10 bases left in between. The germline CDR1 and CDR2 sequences are MNHEY and SVGEGT. This CDR3 comprises 15 residues.

The chain uses TRBV18 and TRBJ1-4, with D perhaps TRBD1 (5 bases). The germline V gene has CDR1 KGHSH and CDR2 LQKENI. V gave up 1 base and J gave up 13 bases, with 16 bases separating them. This CDR3 contains 14 residues. CDR3 region: CASSPREQEGVLFF. DNA for the CDR3: TGTGCCAGCTCACCACGAGAGCAGGAAGGGGTACTGTTTTTT.

The sample holds a few counts of this clonotype. V is TRBV15 and J is TRBJ2-7; 7 bases map to TRBD2. Germline lookup yields CDR1 LNHNV and CDR2 YYDKDF (reference sequence). The CDR3 has 17 residues. J lost 1 base, V lost 5 bases, and 14 bases had no gene match. The CDR3, as DNA: TGTGCCACCAGCCTCGGGAGGCCAAACGTAATTTCCTACGAGCAGTACTTC. Translated: CATSLGRPNVISYEQYF.

This rearrangement joins TRBV20-1 to TRBJ1-1; D remains ambiguous. Germline V gene lookup returns CDR1 DFQATT and CDR2 SNEGSKA (reference sequence). The CDR3 runs to 12 residues. V lost 5 bases, J lost 0 bases, and 7 bases lay in between. The CDR3 DNA reads TGCAGTGCTCCCCGGGTGAACACTGAAGCTTTCTTT. Residues: CSAPRVNTEAFF.

A remark on this clonotype: A single base separates this from a much larger clone, so it may be a read error. The chain employs TRBV6-2 or TRBV6-3 and TRBJ2-1; TRBD2 is a possible D gene (6 bases). The J call is uncertain, as TRBJ2-7 better fits the DNA end. Germline V lookup: CDR1 MNHEY, CDR2 SVGEGT. The CDR3 spans 15 residues. The CDR3 DNA sequence: TGTGCCAGCCGCGCCTTAGCGGCCTCCTACAATGAGCAGTACTTC. Protein sequence: CASRALAASYNEQYF.

The J gene is TRBJ2-1, the V gene TRBV4-1; TRBD2 might be the D (5 bases). The closer fit of TRBJ2-7 to the DNA end suggests the J call may be wrong. This CDR3 has 16 amino acids. The germline CDR1 and CDR2 sequences are MGHRA and YSYEKL. The CDR3, as DNA: TGCGCCAGCAGCCACGGACTTGGTAGCTCCTACAATGAGCAGTACTTC. This encodes CASSHGLGSSYNEQYF.

This clonotype has more than one count but fewer than ten. The J gene is TRBJ2-1, the V gene TRBV10-3; D is uncertain. The CDR3 covers 13 residues. V gave up 4 bases and J gave up 4 bases, with 8 bases separating them. Germline CDR1 and CDR2: ENHRY and SYGVKD. CDR3 protein: CAISGWVYNEQFF. The DNA of the CDR3 is TGTGCCATCAGTGGGTGGGTGTACAATGAGCAGTTCTTC.

The chain carries TRBV7-9 and TRBJ2-2; 10 bases match TRBD1. The CDR3 spans 15 residues. The germline gives CDR1 SEHNR, CDR2 FQNEAQ (reference sequence). J gave up 5 bases and V 7 bases, and 7 bases lay outside the gene matches. CDR3 nucleotide sequence: TGTGCCAGCAAAAGGACAGGGGGGTATACCGGGGAGCTGTTTTTT. This codes for CASKRTGGYTGELFF. Variable domain in full (rest from reference TRBV7-9 and TRBJ2-2): DTGVSQNPRHKITKRGQNVTFRCDPISEHNRLYWYRQTLGQGPEFLTYFQNEAQLEKSRLLSDRFSAERPKGSFSTLEIQRTEQGDSAMYLCASKRTGGYTGELFFGEGSRLTVL.

This clonotype was seen only a few times. The chain employs TRBV30 and TRBJ1-2; TRBD1 agrees at 8 bases. Germline CDR1 and CDR2: GTSNPN and SVGIG (reference sequence). Trimming took 2 bases from V and 4 from J; bases not matched to a gene: 3. This CDR3 is 13 amino acids long. The CDR3 sequence is CAWSHGQGYGYTF. The CDR3 nucleotides read TGTGCCTGGAGTCACGGACAGGGCTATGGCTACACCTTC.

With regard to this clonotype: It may be a read error: a sequence one base away is much more abundant. J is TRBJ2-1 and V is TRBV10-3; TRBD1 might be the D (6 bases). The V gene lost 3 bases and the J gene lost 10 bases, with 22 bases spanning the gap. From germline, CDR1 is ENHRY and CDR2 SYGVKD. CDR3 length equals 16 residues. CDR3: CAISDVEQGFSYEQFF. The CDR3 nucleotides read TGTGCCATCAGTGATGTAGAACAGGGATTCTCCTACGAGCAGTTCTTC.

V and J are TRBV14 and TRBJ2-1, with a weak D call TRBD1 (6 bases). The DNA end lines up better with TRBJ2-7; the J call may be wrong. Germline V gives CDR1 SGHDN, CDR2 FVKESK. This CDR3 comprises 12 residues. The CDR3 reads CANETGYNEQYF. In DNA, the CDR3 is TGTGCCAACGAAACAGGGTACAATGAGCAGTACTTC.

The chain joins TRBV28 to TRBJ2-7, with D tentatively TRBD1 (6 bases). This CDR3 contains 13 residues. Looked up from germline, CDR1 is MDHEN and CDR2 is SYDVKM. The V and J ends lost 2 bases and 5 bases respectively, with 10 bases between them. The CDR3 DNA reads as TGTGCCAGCAGTTTACCCCGACAGGACGAGCAGTACTTC. Residues: CASSLPRQDEQYF.

The gene calls are TRBV12-3 or TRBV12-4 and TRBJ2-3, with 11 bases fitting TRBD2. The CDR3 consists of 16 residues. J gave up 1 base and V 5 bases, and 5 bases lay outside the gene matches. CDR3 sequence: CASSPTSGVRTDTQYF. The DNA of the CDR3 is TGTGCCAGCAGTCCGACTAGCGGGGTCCGCACAGATACGCAGTATTTT.

The V and J genes are TRBV5-1 and TRBJ2-1; 9 bases are a match to TRBD2. The J call is doubtful: the DNA matches TRBJ2-7 better. The CDR3 runs 17 residues. Germline V gene data show CDR1 as SGHRS and CDR2 as YFSETQ. The CDR3 nucleotides read TGCGCCAGCAGCTTGGCGCCGACTAGCGGCTCCTACAATGAGCAGTACTTC. This sequence encodes CASSLAPTSGSYNEQYF.

Concerning this clonotype: This may come from a read error, since a much larger clone is one base off. This chain joins TRBV29-1 and TRBJ2-1, with 7 bases matching TRBD1. The CDR3 length is 12 residues. Germline V gene lookup returns CDR1 SQVTM and CDR2 ANQGSEA. The DNA of the CDR3 is TGCAGCGTGACAGGGCGATACAATGAGCAGTCCTTC. It codes for CSVTGRYNEQSF.

This clonotype appeared many times. The V call is TRBV13, the J call TRBJ2-7; D is possibly TRBD2 (5 bases). Trimming cost V 4 bases and J 9 bases, with 13 bases left between them. CDR3 length equals 12 residues. Per the germline V gene, CDR1 is PRHDT and CDR2 is FYEKMQ (reference sequence). This CDR3 reads CASSSSSLAQYF. DNA of the CDR3: TGTGCCAGCAGCTCTAGCTCACTTGCGCAGTACTTC.

The rearrangement joins TRBV12-3 or TRBV12-4 to TRBJ2-1, with 8 bases aligning to TRBD2. There are 16 residues in the CDR3. V gave up 3 bases and J gave up 2 bases; unmatched junction bases: 6. The CDR3 DNA reads TGTGCCAGCAGTTTTCCCCCGGGAGGGGCCTACAATGAGCAGTTCTTC. Translated: CASSFPPGGAYNEQFF.

The chain combines TRBV6-5 with TRBJ2-5; the match to TRBD2 covers 9 bases. Germline V gene data show CDR1 as MNHEY and CDR2 as SVGAGI. J was trimmed by 3 bases and V by 0 bases; bases with no gene match: 5. The CDR3 consists of 16 residues. The DNA for the CDR3 is TGTGCCAGCAGTTACTCGGTGTCTAGCGGGGAAGAGACCCAGTACTTC. This translates into CASSYSVSSGEETQYF.

V gene TRBV20-1 combines with J gene TRBJ2-7; possibly TRBD2 for D (5 bases). Germline V lookup: CDR1 DFQATT, CDR2 SNEGSKA (reference sequence). V lost 6 bases to trimming and J lost 1 base, with 13 bases between them. CDR3 length equals 13 residues. The CDR3 DNA is TGCAGTGCCCCCGGACTGAATTCCTACGAGCAGTACTTC. Translated, it gives CSAPGLNSYEQYF.

The chain employs TRBV7-8 and TRBJ2-1; 13 nucleotides match TRBD2. From germline, CDR1 is SGHVS and CDR2 FQNEAQ. This CDR3 has 16 amino acids. With V trimmed by 5 bases and J by 8 bases, 9 bases remained unmatched. CDR3 nucleotides: TGTGCCAGCAGCGCCCCGGGACTAGCGGGGACCGATGAGCAGTTCTTC. It specifies CASSAPGLAGTDEQFF.

V is TRBV4-2 and J is TRBJ1-5; D remains unclear. The CDR3 has 15 amino acids. The V end lost 0 bases, the J end lost 3 bases, and 9 bases lay between the germline ends. From germline, CDR1 is LGHNA and CDR2 YNFKEQ. The CDR3 coding sequence is TGTGCCAGCAGCCAAGATAACGACAACAATCAGCCCCAGCATTTT. It is translated as CASSQDNDNNQPQHF.

This clonotype has a handful of counts. The rearrangement links TRBV27 to TRBJ2-5; D is unclear. The CDR3 loop spans 13 amino acids. Germline values: CDR1 MNHEY, CDR2 SMNVEV (reference sequence). Trimming shortened V by 6 bases and J by 5 bases, and 13 bases separated the two germline ends. The chain's CDR3 is CASSTHSTETQYF. The CDR3 coding sequence is TGTGCCAGCAGCACCCACTCTACGGAGACCCAGTACTTC.

This clonotype was found a few times. The rearrangement links TRBV20-1 to TRBJ1-4; unclear D gene. The CDR3 extends over 13 amino acids. Germline CDR1 is DFQATT and CDR2 is SNEGSKA (reference sequence). The V and J ends lost 0 bases and 6 bases respectively, with 8 bases between them. CDR3 coding DNA: TGCAGTGCTAGAGATCAGAATGATGAAAAACTGTTTTTT. Its translation is CSARDQNDEKLFF.

This chain connects TRBV20-1 to TRBJ1-2, with D hard to call. This CDR3 has 13 amino acids. Germline CDR1 is DFQATT and CDR2 is SNEGSKA (reference sequence). Deletions cut 5 bases from V and 2 bases from J, with 12 bases between. The CDR3 sequence: CSARTNVNYGYTF. The CDR3 nucleotides read TGCAGTGCTCGGACCAATGTGAACTATGGCTACACCTTC.

A few counts support this clonotype. This sequence joins TRBV6-5 and TRBJ1-6, with 7 bases lining up with TRBD1. Germline V gene sequence: CDR1 MNHEY, CDR2 SVGAGI. CDR3 length: 18 residues. V dropped 4 bases and J dropped 0; count of bases not matched to a gene: 9. CDR3 DNA sequence: TGTGCCAGCAGTTCCCGACAGGGTAGAAGCTCCTATAATTCACCCCTCCACTTT. Amino acids: CASSSRQGRSSYNSPLHF.

This clonotype came up a few times. J is TRBJ1-2 and V is TRBV24-1; the D is unclear. Deletions cut 3 bases from V and 8 bases from J, with 12 bases between. Per germline, CDR1 KGHDR and CDR2 SFDVKD. This CDR3 spans 13 amino acids. The CDR3 nucleotides read TGTGCCACCAGTGATCCCCTAAAGGGAGGCTACACCTTC. Translation: CATSDPLKGGYTF.